These 7 T cell receptor beta chains share one sample of origin, sequenced in a study of blood T cell repertoires in COVID-19. Measured with immunoSEQ multiplex PCR; TCRdb has only the in-frame clones, and not every one. The repertoire holds 150,000 to 200,000 clones, with roughly three quarters as singletons. Sequencing input: peripheral blood. Receptors originate from a woman between 40 and 50 years old with COVID-19, enrolled during active disease.

This clone showed up just a few times. The V gene is TRBV7-2, the J gene TRBJ2-1; possibly TRBD2 for D (5 bases). This CDR3 has 15 amino acids. Trimming pared 5 bases from V and 5 bases from J, leaving 16 bases between. Germline CDR1 reads SGHTA; CDR2 reads FQGNSA. In nucleotides, the CDR3 is TGTGCCAGCAGCCCCTTCTCCGGGGTCGACAATGAGCAGTTCTTC. It yields the protein CASSPFSGVDNEQFF.

CDR3 in amino acids: CASTAQKNYGYTF. The DNA of the CDR3 is TGTGCCAGCACCGCTCAGAAGAACTATGGCTACACCTTC. J is TRBJ1-2 and V is TRBV11-1; no clear D gene. The V end was cut by 7 bases, the J end by 2 bases, with 11 bases between. This CDR3 contains 13 residues. Germline CDR1 is SGHAT and CDR2 is FQDESV (reference sequence).

This clone was seen once. The chain recombines TRBV29-1 with TRBJ2-5; no firm D call. V lost 6 bases and J 5 bases, leaving 10 bases between the germline ends. CDR3 length: 11 amino acids. Germline V gene data show CDR1 as SQVTM and CDR2 as ANQGSEA. This CDR3 reads CSVYGPETQYF. The CDR3 nucleotides are TGCAGCGTCTATGGTCCCGAGACCCAGTACTTC.

The chain joins TRBV24-1 to TRBJ2-3; 9 nucleotides match TRBD2. V was clipped by 4 bases and J by 8 bases; unmatched bases: 12. The germline V gene has CDR1 KGHDR and CDR2 SFDVKD. This CDR3 spans 16 amino acids. The CDR3 nucleotides are TGTGCCACCAGTGAGGAGCGGGGGGCCTCGTTAGCTACGCAGTATTTT. Translated: CATSEERGASLATQYF.

The chain joins TRBV7-8 to TRBJ2-1, with D possibly TRBD1 on 5 matching bases. From germline, CDR1 is SGHVS and CDR2 FQNEAQ. Trimming stripped 1 base from V and 15 bases from J, with 16 bases between. The CDR3 consists of 13 residues. The CDR3 loop is CASSLERQNRRFF. The CDR3 DNA is TGTGCCAGCAGCTTAGAGCGTCAAAACAGGCGGTTCTTC.

V and J are TRBV7-9 and TRBJ1-3; 7 bases match TRBD1. The CDR3 consists of 14 residues. The V segment lost 3 bases and the J segment 4 bases; nucleotides outside the gene matches: 3. CDR1 is SEHNR and CDR2 is FQNEAQ in the germline V gene (reference sequence). The CDR3 reads CASSFGTEGNTIYF. CDR3 coding DNA: TGTGCCAGCAGCTTTGGGACAGAAGGAAACACCATATATTTT.

The chain recombines TRBV5-6 with TRBJ1-1; 9 nucleotides align to TRBD1. Germline V gene sequence: CDR1 SGHDT, CDR2 YYEEEE. The CDR3 contains 16 residues. V shed 4 bases, J shed 5 bases, and the junction held 12 bases outside the gene matches. The CDR3 bases are TGTGCCAGCAGCGCTATGGGTGACAGGGGGAGAACTGAAGCTTTCTTT. Its translation is CASSAMGDRGRTEAFF. Drawing the rest from reference TRBV5-6 and TRBJ1-1, the complete variable domain is DAGVTQSPTHLIKTRGQQVTLRCSPKSGHDTVSWYQQALGQGPQFIFQYYEEEERQRGNFPDRFSGHQFPNYSSELNVNALLLGDSALYLCASSAMGDRGRTEAFFGQGTRLTVV.